The clone carrying this TCR beta chain was detected many times. This sample is part of a study of regulatory T cells in long-lasting Graves disease. Building the TCR beta libraries relied on iRepertoire HTBI primers, and CDR3 regions underwent Arm-PCR. One entry per CDR3 protein, called by TCRdb with MiXCR from the multiplex PCR reads. The sample contains about 420,000 distinct CDR3 sequences, 16% of which appear only once. Time point of the sample: newly diagnosed GD, antithyroid drugs for less than 3 months. The TCR library was made from RNA extracted from PBMCs. The CDR3 has 17 amino acids. Per germline, CDR1 SNHLY and CDR2 FYNNEI. V dropped 1 base and J dropped 2; count of bases not matched to a gene: 8. These data were likewise used in another study, on T cells in Graves' hyperthyroidism and ophthalmopathy.

The chain recombines TRBV2 with TRBJ1-2, with 9 bases aligning to TRBD1. The material sequenced was peripheral blood mononuclear cells (PBMCs), taken at new diagnosis, from a patient treated with antithyroid drugs. The clonotype was recovered from a woman under 30 with Graves disease. The CDR3 loop reads CASSEDPTGGRNYGYTF. The CDR3 DNA reads as TGTGCCAGCAGTGAAGATCCGACAGGGGGACGAAACTATGGCTACACCTTC.